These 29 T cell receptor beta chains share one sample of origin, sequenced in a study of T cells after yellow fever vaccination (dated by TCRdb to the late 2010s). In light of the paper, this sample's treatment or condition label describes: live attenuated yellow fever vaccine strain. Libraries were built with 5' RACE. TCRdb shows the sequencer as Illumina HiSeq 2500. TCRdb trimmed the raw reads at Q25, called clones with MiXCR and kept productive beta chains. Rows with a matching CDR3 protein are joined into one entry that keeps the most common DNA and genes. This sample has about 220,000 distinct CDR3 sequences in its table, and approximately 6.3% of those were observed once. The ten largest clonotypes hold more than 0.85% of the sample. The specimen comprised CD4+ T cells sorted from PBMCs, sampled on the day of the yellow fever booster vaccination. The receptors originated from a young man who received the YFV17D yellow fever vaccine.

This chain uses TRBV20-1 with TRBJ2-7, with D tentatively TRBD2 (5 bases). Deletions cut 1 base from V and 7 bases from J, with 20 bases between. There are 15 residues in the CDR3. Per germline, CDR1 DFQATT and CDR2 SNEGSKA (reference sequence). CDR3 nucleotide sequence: TGCAGTGCTAGAGTGAGACGGAGCGTTTCGGGGGAGCAGTACTTC. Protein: CSARVRRSVSGEQYF.

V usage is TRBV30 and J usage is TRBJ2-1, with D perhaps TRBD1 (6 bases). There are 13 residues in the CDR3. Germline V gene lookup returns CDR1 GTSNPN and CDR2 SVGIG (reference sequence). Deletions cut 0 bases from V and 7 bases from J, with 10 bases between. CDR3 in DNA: TGTGCCTGGAGTGTGGGACACAAGAATGAGCAGTTCTTC. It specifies CAWSVGHKNEQFF.

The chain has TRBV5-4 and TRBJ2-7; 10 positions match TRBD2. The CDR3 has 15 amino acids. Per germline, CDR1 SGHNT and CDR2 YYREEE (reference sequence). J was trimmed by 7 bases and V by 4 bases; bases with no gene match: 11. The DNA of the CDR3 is TGTGCCAGCAGCCACCAGCGGGAGGGCCTGAGGGAGCAGTACTTC. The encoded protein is CASSHQREGLREQYF.

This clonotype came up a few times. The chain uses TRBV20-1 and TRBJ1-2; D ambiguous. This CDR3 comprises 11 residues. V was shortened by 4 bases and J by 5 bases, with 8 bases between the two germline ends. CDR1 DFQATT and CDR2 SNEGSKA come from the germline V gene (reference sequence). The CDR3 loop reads CSANRDYGYTF. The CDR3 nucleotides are TGCAGTGCTAATCGAGATTATGGCTACACCTTC.

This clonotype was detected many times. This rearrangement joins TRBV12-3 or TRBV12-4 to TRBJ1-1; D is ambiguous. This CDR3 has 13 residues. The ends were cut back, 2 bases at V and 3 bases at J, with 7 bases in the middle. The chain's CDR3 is CASSLRSDTEAFF. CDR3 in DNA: TGTGCCAGCAGTTTACGGTCGGACACTGAAGCTTTCTTT.

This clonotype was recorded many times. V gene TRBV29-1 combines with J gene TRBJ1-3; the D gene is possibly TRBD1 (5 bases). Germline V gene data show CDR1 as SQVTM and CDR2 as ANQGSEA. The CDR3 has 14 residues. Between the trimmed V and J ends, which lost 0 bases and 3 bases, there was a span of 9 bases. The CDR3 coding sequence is TGCAGCGTTGAAGATCGCCAGGGTGGAAACACCATATATTTT. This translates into CSVEDRQGGNTIYF.

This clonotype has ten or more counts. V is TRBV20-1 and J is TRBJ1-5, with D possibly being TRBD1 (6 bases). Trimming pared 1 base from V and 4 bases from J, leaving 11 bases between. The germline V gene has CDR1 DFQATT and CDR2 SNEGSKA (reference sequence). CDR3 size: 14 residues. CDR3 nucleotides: TGCAGTGCTAGAGTGGCAGGGACAAATCAGCCCCAGCATTTT. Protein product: CSARVAGTNQPQHF.

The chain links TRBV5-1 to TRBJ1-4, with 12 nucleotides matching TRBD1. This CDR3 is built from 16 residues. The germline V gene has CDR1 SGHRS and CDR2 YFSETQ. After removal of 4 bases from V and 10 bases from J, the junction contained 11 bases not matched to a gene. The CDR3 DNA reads TGCGCCAGCAGCGCCCGGGACAGGGGGCCCGTCGGAAAACTGTTTTTT. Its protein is CASSARDRGPVGKLFF.

The CDR3 region is CASGRTQYF. DNA of the CDR3: TGTGCCAGCGGGAGGACCCAGTACTTC. The rearrangement links TRBV28 to TRBJ2-5; D possibly corresponds to TRBD2 (5 bases). The germline V gene encodes CDR1 MDHEN and CDR2 SYDVKM. The CDR3 has 9 amino acids. Trimming shortened V by 8 bases and J by 7 bases, and 5 bases separated the two germline ends.

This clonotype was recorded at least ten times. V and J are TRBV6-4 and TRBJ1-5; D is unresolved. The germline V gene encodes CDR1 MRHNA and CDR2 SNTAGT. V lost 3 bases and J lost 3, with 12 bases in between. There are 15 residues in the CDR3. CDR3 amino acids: CASSEGSTNNQPQHF. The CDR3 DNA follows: TGTGCCAGCAGTGAGGGCAGTACAAACAATCAGCCCCAGCATTTT.

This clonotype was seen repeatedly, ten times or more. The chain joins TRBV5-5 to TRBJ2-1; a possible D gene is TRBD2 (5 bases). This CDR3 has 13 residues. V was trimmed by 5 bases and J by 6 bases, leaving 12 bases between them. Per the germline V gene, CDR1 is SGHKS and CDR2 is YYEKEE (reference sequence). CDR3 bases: TGTGCCAGCAGTCCCTTCGGGGTCAATGAGCAGTTCTTC. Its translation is CASSPFGVNEQFF. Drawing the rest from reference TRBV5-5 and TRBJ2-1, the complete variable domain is DAGVTQSPTHLIKTRGQQVTLRCSPISGHKSVSWYQQVLGQGPQFIFQYYEKEERGRGNFPDRFSARQFPNYSSELNVNALLLGDSALYLCASSPFGVNEQFFGPGTRLTVL.

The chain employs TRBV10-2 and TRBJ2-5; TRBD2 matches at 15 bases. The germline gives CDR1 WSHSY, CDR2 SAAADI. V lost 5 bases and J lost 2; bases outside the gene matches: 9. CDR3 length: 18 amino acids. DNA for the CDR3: TGCGCCAGCAGTCTTGGACTAGCGGGAGGGGGGAGACAAGAGACCCAGTACTTC. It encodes CASSLGLAGGGRQETQYF.

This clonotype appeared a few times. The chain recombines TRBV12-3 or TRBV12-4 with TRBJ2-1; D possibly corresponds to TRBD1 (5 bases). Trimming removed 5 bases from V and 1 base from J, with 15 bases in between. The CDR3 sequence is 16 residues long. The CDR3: CASSPGPAGSYNEQFF. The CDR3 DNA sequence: TGTGCCAGCAGTCCCGGTCCCGCAGGGTCCTACAATGAGCAGTTCTTC.

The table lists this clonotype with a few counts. CDR3 protein: CSARVSSSSYEQYF. In DNA, the CDR3 is TGCAGTGCTAGGGTCTCTTCAAGCTCCTACGAGCAGTACTTC. The genes are TRBV20-1 and TRBJ2-7; D not certain. Germline-derived CDR1 and CDR2 are DFQATT and SNEGSKA (reference sequence). Trimming stripped 3 bases from V and 0 bases from J, with 12 bases between. The length of the CDR3 is 14 residues.

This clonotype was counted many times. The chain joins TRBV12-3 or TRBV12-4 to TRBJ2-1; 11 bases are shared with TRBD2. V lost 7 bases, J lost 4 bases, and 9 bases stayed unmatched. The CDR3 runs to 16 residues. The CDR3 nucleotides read TGTGCCAGCACCAAGGGGACTAGCGGTCATTACAATGAGCAGTTCTTC. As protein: CASTKGTSGHYNEQFF.

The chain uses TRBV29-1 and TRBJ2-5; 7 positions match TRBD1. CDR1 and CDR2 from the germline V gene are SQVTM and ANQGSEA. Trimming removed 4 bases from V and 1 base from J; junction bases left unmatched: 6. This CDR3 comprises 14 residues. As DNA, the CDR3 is TGCAGCGTTGGATCCCGACAGGGCCAAGAGACCCAGTACTTC. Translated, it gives CSVGSRQGQETQYF.

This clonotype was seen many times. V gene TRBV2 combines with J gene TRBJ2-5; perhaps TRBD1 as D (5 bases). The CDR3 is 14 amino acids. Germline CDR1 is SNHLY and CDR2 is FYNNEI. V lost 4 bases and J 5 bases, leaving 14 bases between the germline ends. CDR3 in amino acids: CASSALLGRETQYF. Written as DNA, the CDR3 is TGTGCCAGCAGTGCTTTGTTGGGGCGGGAGACCCAGTACTTC.

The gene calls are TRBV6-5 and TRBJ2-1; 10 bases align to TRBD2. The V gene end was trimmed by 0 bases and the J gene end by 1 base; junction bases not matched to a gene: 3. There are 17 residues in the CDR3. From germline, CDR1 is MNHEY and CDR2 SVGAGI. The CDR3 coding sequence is TGTGCCAGCAGTTACTCGATAGCGGGAGGTTCCTACAATGAGCAGTTCTTC. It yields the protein CASSYSIAGGSYNEQFF.

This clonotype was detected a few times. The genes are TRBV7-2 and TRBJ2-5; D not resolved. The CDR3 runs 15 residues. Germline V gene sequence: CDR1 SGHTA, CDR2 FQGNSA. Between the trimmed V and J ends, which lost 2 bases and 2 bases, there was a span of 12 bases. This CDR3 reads CASSLIWQEQETQYF. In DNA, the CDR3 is TGTGCCAGCAGCTTAATTTGGCAGGAACAAGAGACCCAGTACTTC.

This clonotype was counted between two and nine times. This chain's CDR3 is CASSSKAGGPGEQFF. In nucleotides, the CDR3 is TGTGCCAGCAGCTCTAAAGCGGGAGGGCCTGGTGAGCAGTTCTTC. This rearrangement joins TRBV6-1 to TRBJ2-1, with 10 nucleotides matching TRBD2. This CDR3 has 15 amino acids. The J segment lost 9 bases and the V segment lost 6 bases, leaving 11 bases of the junction unmatched. Germline V lookup: CDR1 MNHNS, CDR2 SASEGT.

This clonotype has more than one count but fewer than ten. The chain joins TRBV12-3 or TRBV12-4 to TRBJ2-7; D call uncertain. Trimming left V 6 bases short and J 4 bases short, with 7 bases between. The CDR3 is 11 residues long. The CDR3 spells CASSFNYEQYF. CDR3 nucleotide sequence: TGTGCCAGCAGCTTCAATTACGAGCAGTACTTC.

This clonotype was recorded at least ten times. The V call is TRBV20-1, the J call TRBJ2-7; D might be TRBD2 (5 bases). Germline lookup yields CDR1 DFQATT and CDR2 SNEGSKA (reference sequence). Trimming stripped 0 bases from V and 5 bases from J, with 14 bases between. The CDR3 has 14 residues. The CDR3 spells CSARESELVNEQYF. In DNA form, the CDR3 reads TGCAGTGCTAGAGAGAGCGAACTAGTGAACGAGCAGTACTTC.

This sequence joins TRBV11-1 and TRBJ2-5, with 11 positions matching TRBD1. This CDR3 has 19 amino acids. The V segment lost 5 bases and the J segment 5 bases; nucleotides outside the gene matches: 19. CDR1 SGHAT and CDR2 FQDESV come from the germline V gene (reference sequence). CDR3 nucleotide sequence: TGTGCCAGCAGCGTATACTCCGGGACAGGGGGTGTTGGTAGTGAGACCCAGTACTTC. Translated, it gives CASSVYSGTGGVGSETQYF.

CDR3 sequence: CASSKRFGELFF. The CDR3 DNA reads as TGTGCCAGCAGCAAAAGGTTCGGGGAGCTGTTTTTT. This chain uses TRBV7-9 with TRBJ2-2; D gene ambiguous. The CDR3 has 12 residues. CDR1 is SEHNR and CDR2 is FQNEAQ in the germline V gene (reference sequence). V was shortened by 5 bases and J by 7 bases, with 8 bases between the two germline ends.

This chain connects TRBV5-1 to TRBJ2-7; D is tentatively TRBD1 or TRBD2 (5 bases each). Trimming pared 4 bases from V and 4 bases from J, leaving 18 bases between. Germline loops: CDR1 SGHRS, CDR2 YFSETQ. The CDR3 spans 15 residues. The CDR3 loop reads CASSPGTPGGYEQYF. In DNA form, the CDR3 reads TGCGCCAGCAGCCCCGGGACCCCCGGAGGATACGAGCAGTACTTC.

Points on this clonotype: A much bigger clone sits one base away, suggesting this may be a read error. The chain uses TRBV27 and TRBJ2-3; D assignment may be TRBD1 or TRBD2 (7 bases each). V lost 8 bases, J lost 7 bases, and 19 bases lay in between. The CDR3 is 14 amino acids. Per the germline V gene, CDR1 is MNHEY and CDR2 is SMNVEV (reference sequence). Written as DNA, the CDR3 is TGTGCCAGCGCCGGCGACAGGGAGGGAAATACGCAGTATTTT. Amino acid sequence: CASAGDREGNTQYF.

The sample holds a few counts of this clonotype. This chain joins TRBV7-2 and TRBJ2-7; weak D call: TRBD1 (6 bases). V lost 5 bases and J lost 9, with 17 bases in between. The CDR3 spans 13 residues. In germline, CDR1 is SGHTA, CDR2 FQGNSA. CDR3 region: CASSPTGILRQYF. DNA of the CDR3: TGTGCCAGCAGCCCCACAGGGATTCTTAGGCAGTACTTC.

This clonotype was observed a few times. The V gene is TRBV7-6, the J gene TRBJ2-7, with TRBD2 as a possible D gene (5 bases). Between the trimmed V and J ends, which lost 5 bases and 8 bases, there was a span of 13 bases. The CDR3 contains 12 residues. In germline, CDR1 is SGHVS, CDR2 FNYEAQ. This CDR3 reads CASSPDLAQQYF. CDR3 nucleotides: TGTGCCAGCAGCCCCGACCTAGCCCAGCAGTACTTC.

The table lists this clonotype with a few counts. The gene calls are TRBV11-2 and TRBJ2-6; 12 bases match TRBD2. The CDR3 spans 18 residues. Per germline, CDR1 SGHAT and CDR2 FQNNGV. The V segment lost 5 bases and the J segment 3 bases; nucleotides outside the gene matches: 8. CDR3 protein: CASSNPSGRAGGANVLTF. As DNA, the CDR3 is TGTGCCAGCAGCAACCCTAGCGGGAGGGCCGGTGGGGCCAACGTCCTGACTTTC.